This T cell receptor beta chain was retrieved from a study of shared clonotypes between healthy human individuals. Points from the study as a whole: Researchers found naive subsets generally carried larger estimated richness than memory subsets.

The naive CD8 subset, CD45RO-negative cells positively selected for CCR7, excluded terminally differentiated effector memory CD45RA+ cells. Trimming cost V 8 bases and J 4 bases; bases outside gene matches: 13. CDR3 length: 16 amino acids. Per germline, CDR1 SNHLY and CDR2 FYNNEI. In regard to this clone: Its specificity is unknown.

Repertoires were generated with immunoSEQ multiplex PCR, while TCRdb's copy carries only in-frame clones and drops some. The table lists around 620,000 clones, roughly 96% of them singletons. This chain links TRBV2 with TRBJ1-3; TRBD1 matches at 8 bases. The clonotype comes from a woman aged 25 to 39 in good health. The specimen sequenced was naive CD8+ T cells sorted from blood. The CDR3 is CASGRDRPWGGNTIYF. In DNA form, the CDR3 reads TGTGCCAGCGGCCGGGACAGGCCCTGGGGGGGAAACACCATATATTTT.